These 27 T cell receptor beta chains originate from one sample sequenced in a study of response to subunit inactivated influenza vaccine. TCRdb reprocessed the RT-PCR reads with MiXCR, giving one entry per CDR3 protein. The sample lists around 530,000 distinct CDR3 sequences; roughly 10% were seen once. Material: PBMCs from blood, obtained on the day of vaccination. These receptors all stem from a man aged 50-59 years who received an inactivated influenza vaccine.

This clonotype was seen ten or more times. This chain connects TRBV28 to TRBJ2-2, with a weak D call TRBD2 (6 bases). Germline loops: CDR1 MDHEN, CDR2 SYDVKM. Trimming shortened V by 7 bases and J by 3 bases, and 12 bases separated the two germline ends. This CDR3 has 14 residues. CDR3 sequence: CASNSGAYTGELFF. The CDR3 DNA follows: TGTGCCAGCAACTCGGGAGCGTACACCGGGGAGCTGTTTTTT.

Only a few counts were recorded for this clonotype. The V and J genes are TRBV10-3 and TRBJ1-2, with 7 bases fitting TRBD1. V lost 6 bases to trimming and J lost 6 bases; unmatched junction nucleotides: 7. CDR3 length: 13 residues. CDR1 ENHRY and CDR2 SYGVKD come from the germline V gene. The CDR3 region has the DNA TGTGCCATCAGCTTCGACAGGGAGGATGGCTACACCTTC. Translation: CAISFDREDGYTF.

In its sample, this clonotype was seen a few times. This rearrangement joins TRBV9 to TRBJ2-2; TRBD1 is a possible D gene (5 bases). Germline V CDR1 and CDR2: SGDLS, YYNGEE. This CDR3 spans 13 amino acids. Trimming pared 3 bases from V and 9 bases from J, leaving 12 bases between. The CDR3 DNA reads TGTGCCAGCAGCGCCCCAGGGAAGCGGGAGCTGTTTTTT. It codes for CASSAPGKRELFF.

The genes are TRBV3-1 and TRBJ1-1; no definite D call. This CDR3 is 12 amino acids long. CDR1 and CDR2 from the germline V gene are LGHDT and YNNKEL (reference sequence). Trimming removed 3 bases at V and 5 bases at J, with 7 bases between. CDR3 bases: TGTGCCAGCAGCCAGTTCGGGACTGAAGCTTTCTTT. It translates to CASSQFGTEAFF.

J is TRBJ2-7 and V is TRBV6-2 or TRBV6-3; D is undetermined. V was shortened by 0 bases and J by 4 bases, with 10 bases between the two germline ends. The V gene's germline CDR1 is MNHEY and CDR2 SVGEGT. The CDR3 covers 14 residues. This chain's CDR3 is CASSYSYPGYEQYF. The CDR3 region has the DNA TGTGCCAGCAGTTACTCGTACCCCGGATACGAGCAGTACTTC.

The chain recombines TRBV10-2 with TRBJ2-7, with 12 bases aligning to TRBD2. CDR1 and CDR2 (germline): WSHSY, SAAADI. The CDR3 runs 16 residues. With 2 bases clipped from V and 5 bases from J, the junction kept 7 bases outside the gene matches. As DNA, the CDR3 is TGCGCCAGCAGTGAGATCCCTAGCGGGAGGGTCGACGAGCAGTACTTC. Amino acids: CASSEIPSGRVDEQYF.

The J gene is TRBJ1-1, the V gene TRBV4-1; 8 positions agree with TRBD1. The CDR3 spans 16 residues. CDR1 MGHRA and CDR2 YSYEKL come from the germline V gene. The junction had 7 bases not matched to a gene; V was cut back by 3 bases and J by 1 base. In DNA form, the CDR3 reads TGCGCCAGCAGCCATTTAGAAGGACAGGGGAACACTGAAGCTTTCTTT. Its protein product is CASSHLEGQGNTEAFF.

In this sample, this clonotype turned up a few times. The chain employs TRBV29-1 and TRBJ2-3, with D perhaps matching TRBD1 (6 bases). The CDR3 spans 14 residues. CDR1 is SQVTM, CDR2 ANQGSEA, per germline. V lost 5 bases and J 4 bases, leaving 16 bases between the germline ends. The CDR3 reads CSVLRQALPDTQYF. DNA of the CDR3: TGCAGCGTTCTTCGACAGGCACTTCCAGATACGCAGTATTTT.

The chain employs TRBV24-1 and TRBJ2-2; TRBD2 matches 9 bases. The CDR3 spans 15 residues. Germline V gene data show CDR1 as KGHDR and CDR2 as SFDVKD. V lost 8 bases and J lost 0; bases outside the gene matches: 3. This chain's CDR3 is CATTSGGTNTGELFF. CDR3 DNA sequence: TGTGCCACCACAAGCGGGGGGACGAACACCGGGGAGCTGTTTTTT.

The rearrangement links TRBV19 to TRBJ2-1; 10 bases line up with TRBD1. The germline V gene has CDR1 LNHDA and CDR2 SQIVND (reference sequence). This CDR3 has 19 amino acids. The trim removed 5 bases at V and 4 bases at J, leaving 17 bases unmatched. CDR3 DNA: TGTGCCAGTAGTGTCCGGGACAGGGGTTACGCGGGAGCTTACAATGAGCAGTTCTTC. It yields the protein CASSVRDRGYAGAYNEQFF.

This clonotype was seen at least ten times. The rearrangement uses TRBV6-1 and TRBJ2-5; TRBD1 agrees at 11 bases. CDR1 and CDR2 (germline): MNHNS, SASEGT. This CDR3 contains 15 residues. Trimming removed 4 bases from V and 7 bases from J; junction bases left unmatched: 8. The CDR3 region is CASSGGTGGKMTQYF. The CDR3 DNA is TGTGCCAGCAGTGGAGGGACAGGGGGGAAGATGACCCAGTACTTC.

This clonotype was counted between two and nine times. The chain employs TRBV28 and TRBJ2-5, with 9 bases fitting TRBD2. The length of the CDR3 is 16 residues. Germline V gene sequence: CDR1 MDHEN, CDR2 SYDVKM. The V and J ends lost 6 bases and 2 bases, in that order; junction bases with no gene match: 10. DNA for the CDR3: TGTGCCAGCAGGGGGATTCTTCTAGCGGGGCAAGAGACCCAGTACTTC. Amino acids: CASRGILLAGQETQYF.

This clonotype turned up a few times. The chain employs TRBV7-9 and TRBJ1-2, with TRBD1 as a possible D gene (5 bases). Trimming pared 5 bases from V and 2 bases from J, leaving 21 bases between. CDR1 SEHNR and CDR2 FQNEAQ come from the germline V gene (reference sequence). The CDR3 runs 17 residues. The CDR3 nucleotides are TGTGCCAGCAGCCCCCGACAGCTCCGCTATGTAAACTATGGCTACACCTTC. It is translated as CASSPRQLRYVNYGYTF.

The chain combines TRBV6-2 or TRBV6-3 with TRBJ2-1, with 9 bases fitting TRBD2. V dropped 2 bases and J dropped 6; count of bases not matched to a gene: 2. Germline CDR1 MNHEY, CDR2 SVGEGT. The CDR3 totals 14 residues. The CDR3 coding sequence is TGTGCCAGCAGTTACCTAGCGGGGTCCAATGAGCAGTTCTTC. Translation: CASSYLAGSNEQFF.

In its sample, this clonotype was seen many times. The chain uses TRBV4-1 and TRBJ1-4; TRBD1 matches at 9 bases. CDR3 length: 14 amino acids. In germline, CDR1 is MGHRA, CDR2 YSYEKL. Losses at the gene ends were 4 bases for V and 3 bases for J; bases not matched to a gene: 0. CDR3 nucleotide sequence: TGCGCCAGCAGCCGGGACAGGGCTAATGAAAAACTGTTTTTT. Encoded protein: CASSRDRANEKLFF.

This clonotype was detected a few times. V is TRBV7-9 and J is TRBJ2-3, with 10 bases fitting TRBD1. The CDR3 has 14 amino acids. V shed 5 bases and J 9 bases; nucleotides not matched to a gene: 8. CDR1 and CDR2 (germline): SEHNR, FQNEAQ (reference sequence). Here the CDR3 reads CASSSPGTGATQYF. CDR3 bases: TGTGCCAGCAGCAGTCCCGGGACAGGGGCCACGCAGTATTTT.

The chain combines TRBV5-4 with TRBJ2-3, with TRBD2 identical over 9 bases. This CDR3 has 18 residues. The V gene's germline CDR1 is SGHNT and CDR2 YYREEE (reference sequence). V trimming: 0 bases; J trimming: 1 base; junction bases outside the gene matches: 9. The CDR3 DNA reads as TGTGCCAGCAGCTTGGAACCCCTAGCGGGAAGGGGCACAGATACGCAGTATTTT. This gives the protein CASSLEPLAGRGTDTQYF. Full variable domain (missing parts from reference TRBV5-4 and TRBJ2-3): ETGVTQSPTHLIKTRGQQVTLRCSSQSGHNTVSWYQQALGQGPQFIFQYYREEENGRGNFPPRFSGLQFPNYSSELNVNALELDDSALYLCASSLEPLAGRGTDTQYFGPGTRLTVL.

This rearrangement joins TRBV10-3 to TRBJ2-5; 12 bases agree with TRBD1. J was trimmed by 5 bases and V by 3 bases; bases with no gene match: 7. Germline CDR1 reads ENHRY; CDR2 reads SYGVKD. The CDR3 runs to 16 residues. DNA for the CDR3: TGTGCCATCAGTGAACGGGGGACAGGGGGCAGGGAGACCCAGTACTTC. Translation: CAISERGTGGRETQYF.

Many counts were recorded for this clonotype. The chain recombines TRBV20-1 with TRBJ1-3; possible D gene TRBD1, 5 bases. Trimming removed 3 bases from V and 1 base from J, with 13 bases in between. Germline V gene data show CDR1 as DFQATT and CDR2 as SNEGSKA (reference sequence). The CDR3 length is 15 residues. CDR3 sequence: CSASGGSLSGNTIYF. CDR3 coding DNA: TGCAGTGCTAGTGGGGGGTCTTTGTCTGGAAACACCATATATTTT.

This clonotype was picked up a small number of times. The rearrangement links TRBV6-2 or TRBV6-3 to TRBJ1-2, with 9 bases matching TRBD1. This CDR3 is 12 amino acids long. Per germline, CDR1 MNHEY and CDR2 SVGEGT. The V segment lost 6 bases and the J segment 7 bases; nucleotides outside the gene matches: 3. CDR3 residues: CASRTGGGGYTF. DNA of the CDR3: TGTGCCAGCAGAACAGGGGGCGGTGGCTACACCTTC.

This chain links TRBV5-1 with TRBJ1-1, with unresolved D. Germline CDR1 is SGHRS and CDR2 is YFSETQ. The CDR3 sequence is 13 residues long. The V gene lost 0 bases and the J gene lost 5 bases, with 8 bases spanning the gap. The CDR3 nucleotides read TGCGCCAGCAGCTTGGCTATGGGTACTGAAGCTTTCTTT. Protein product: CASSLAMGTEAFF. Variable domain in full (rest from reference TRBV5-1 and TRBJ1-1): KAGVTQTPRYLIKTRGQQVTLSCSPISGHRSVSWYQQTPGQGLQFLFEYFSETQRNKGNFPGRFSGRQFSNSRSEMNVSTLELGDSALYLCASSLAMGTEAFFGQGTRLTVV.

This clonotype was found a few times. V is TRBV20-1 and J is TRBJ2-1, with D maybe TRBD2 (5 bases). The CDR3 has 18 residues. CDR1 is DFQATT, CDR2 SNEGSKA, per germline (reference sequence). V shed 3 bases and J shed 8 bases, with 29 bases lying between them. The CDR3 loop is CSASPRTGIWTTCDEQFF. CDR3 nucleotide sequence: TGCAGTGCTAGTCCTCGGACGGGGATCTGGACCACCTGCGATGAGCAGTTCTTC.

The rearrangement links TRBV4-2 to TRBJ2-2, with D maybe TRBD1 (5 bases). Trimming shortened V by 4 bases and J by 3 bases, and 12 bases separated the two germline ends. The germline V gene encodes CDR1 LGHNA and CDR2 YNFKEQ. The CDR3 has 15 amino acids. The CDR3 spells CASSPSRADTGELFF. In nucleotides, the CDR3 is TGTGCCAGCAGCCCCAGCAGGGCTGACACCGGGGAGCTGTTTTTT.

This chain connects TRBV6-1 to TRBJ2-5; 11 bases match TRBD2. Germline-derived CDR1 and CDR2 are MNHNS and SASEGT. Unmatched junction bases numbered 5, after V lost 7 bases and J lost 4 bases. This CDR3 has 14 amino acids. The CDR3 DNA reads TGTGCCAGCAACATAGCGGGGGGGTTAGAGACCCAGTACTTC. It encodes CASNIAGGLETQYF.

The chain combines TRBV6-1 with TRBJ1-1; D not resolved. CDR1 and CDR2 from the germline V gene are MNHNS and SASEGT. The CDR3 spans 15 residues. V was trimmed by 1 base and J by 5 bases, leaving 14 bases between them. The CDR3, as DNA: TGTGCCAGCAGTGAAGGGATCGGCAGGTTGACTGAAGCTTTCTTT. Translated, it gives CASSEGIGRLTEAFF.

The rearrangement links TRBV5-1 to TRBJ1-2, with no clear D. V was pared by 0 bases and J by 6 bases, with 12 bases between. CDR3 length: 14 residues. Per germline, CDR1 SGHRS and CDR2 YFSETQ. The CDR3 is CASSLEFGPHGYTF. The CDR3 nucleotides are TGCGCCAGCAGCTTGGAATTTGGCCCCCATGGCTACACCTTC.

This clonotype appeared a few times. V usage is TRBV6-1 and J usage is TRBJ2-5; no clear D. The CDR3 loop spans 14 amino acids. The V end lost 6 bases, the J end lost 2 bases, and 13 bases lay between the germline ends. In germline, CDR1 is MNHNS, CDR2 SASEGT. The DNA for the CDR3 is TGTGCCAGCAGCCGGCACCCCAGACAAGAGACCCAGTACTTC. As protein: CASSRHPRQETQYF.